Each of the 16 T cell receptor beta chains below was sequenced from the same sample in a study of cytomegalovirus exposure and HLA in healthy donors. PCR used 60 Vbeta primers and 13 Jbeta primers. The method was immunoSEQ multiplex PCR; TCRdb's version includes in-frame clones alone and lacks a portion of them. The sample has roughly 120,000 clones, roughly 77% seen once. What was sequenced was PBMCs. The receptors were gathered from a woman younger than 45 in good health and CMV-seronegative.

The chain uses TRBV9 and TRBJ2-7, with 9 bases identical to TRBD2. The V gene end was trimmed by 4 bases and the J gene end by 6 bases; junction bases not matched to a gene: 8. This CDR3 comprises 14 residues. Germline CDR1 reads SGDLS; CDR2 reads YYNGEE. CDR3 nucleotide sequence: TGTGCCAGCAGCCCGCGGGAGGGAGGAGGCGAGCAGTACTTC. Its translation: CASSPREGGGEQYF.

This clone was seen only once. This rearrangement joins TRBV5-1 to TRBJ1-5; the match to TRBD1 covers 10 bases. This CDR3 is built from 15 residues. V was clipped by 5 bases and J by 3 bases; unmatched bases: 5. Germline V lookup: CDR1 SGHRS, CDR2 YFSETQ. This CDR3 reads CASRLGTGANQPQHF. CDR3 nucleotides: TGCGCCAGCAGACTCGGGACAGGGGCCAATCAGCCCCAGCATTTT.

V usage is TRBV6-6 and J usage is TRBJ1-2, with D unresolved. The CDR3 has 16 amino acids. Trimming took off 5 bases at V and 0 bases at J, with 16 bases between the two ends. CDR1 is MNHNY and CDR2 is SVGAGI in the germline V gene (reference sequence). The CDR3 sequence is CASSLVAGAANYGYTF. Written as DNA, the CDR3 is TGTGCCAGCAGTCTCGTGGCAGGTGCCGCTAACTATGGCTACACCTTC.

In this sample, this clone turned up a few times. This chain connects TRBV21-1 to TRBJ1-1; TRBD1 is the table's D call, not checked against the DNA. TRBV21-1 has pseudogene status. The CDR3 loop spans 14 amino acids. CDR3 amino acids: CASRYRGRNTEAFF. The CDR3 DNA sequence: TGTGCCAGCCGCTACAGGGGGCGGAACACTGAAGCTTTCTTT.

V usage is TRBV11-2 and J usage is TRBJ1-1, with 10 bases identical to TRBD1. From germline, CDR1 is SGHAT and CDR2 FQNNGV. Trimming removed 1 base from V and 1 base from J; junction bases left unmatched: 3. The CDR3 sequence is 16 residues long. The CDR3 reads CASSLVDRGPNTEAFF. The CDR3 DNA is TGTGCCAGCAGCTTAGTCGACAGGGGGCCGAACACTGAAGCTTTCTTT. The full variable domain, in which reference TRBV11-2 and TRBJ1-1 provide the parts outside the CDR3, is EAGVAQSPRYKIIEKRQSVAFWCNPISGHATLYWYQQILGQGPKLLIQFQNNGVVDDSQLPKDRFSAERLKGVDSTLKIQPAKLEDSAVYLCASSLVDRGPNTEAFFGQGTRLTVV.

This clone came up a few times. The CDR3 protein is CASSPNPPTDVTTEAFF. CDR3 DNA: TGTGCCAGCTCACCAAACCCCCCGACAGACGTAACGACTGAAGCTTTCTTT. The J gene is TRBJ1-1, the V gene TRBV18; a weak D match, TRBD1 (5 bases). Between the trimmed V and J ends, which lost 2 bases and 5 bases, there was a span of 21 bases. The CDR3 is made up of 17 amino acids. Germline-derived CDR1 and CDR2 are KGHSH and LQKENI. Full variable domain (missing parts from reference TRBV18 and TRBJ1-1): NAGVMQNPRHLVRRRGQEARLRCSPMKGHSHVYWYRQLPEEGLKFMVYLQKENIIDESGMPKERFSAEFPKEGPSILRIQQVVRGDSAAYFCASSPNPPTDVTTEAFFGQGTRLTVV.

This chain connects TRBV30 to TRBJ1-1; unclear D gene. Germline CDR1 is GTSNPN and CDR2 is SVGIG (reference sequence). Deletions cut 1 base from V and 5 bases from J, with 17 bases between. The length of the CDR3 is 15 residues. CDR3 sequence (DNA): TGTGCCTGGAGTGAGGCCGCCGCAGGAGGTACTGAAGCTTTCTTT. Residues: CAWSEAAAGGTEAFF.

The chain has TRBV5-1 and TRBJ1-1; 8 bases match TRBD1. Germline V lookup: CDR1 SGHRS, CDR2 YFSETQ. J was trimmed by 3 bases and V by 1 base; bases with no gene match: 5. This CDR3 has 15 residues. CDR3 sequence: CASSLRATGDTEAFF. CDR3 nucleotide sequence: TGCGCCAGCAGCTTGAGGGCGACAGGGGACACTGAAGCTTTCTTT.

The chain links TRBV7-8 to TRBJ2-7, with 10 nucleotides matching TRBD2. There are 16 residues in the CDR3. Germline V lookup: CDR1 SGHVS, CDR2 FQNEAQ. V shed 5 bases, J shed 5 bases, and the junction held 12 bases outside the gene matches. CDR3 in amino acids: CASSLSTTSGKHEQYF. The DNA of the CDR3 is TGTGCCAGCAGCCTCAGTACAACTAGCGGGAAACACGAGCAGTACTTC.

The chain uses TRBV6-5 and TRBJ1-1; 8 nucleotides line up with TRBD1. This CDR3 has 15 residues. Unmatched junction bases numbered 7, after V lost 6 bases and J lost 1 base. Looked up from germline, CDR1 is MNHEY and CDR2 is SVGAGI. The CDR3 loop reads CASRGSGTGNTEAFF. The CDR3 nucleotides are TGTGCCAGCAGGGGATCCGGGACAGGGAACACTGAAGCTTTCTTT.

V gene TRBV7-2 combines with J gene TRBJ2-1; 7 bases match TRBD1. The ends lost 5 bases at V and 15 bases at J; junction bases unmatched: 10. The CDR3 is 12 amino acids. From germline, CDR1 is SGHTA and CDR2 FQGNSA. The CDR3 spells CASSANTGDGFF. CDR3 in DNA: TGTGCCAGCAGCGCCAATACAGGGGATGGGTTCTTC.

The chain uses TRBV19 and TRBJ2-2, with D possibly being TRBD1 (6 bases). The V end was cut by 5 bases, the J end by 1 base, with 11 bases between. In germline, CDR1 is LNHDA, CDR2 SQIVND (reference sequence). The CDR3 extends over 15 amino acids. The DNA of the CDR3 is TGTGCCAGTAGTGAGAGGGGGATGAACACCGGGGAGCTGTTTTTT. As protein: CASSERGMNTGELFF.

The chain carries TRBV10-3 and TRBJ1-6, with 9 bases lining up with TRBD1. Germline V lookup: CDR1 ENHRY, CDR2 SYGVKD. V shed 5 bases, J shed 5 bases, and the junction held 1 base outside the gene matches. CDR3 size: 14 residues. In nucleotides, the CDR3 is TGTGCCATCAGTAGGGACAGGGATAATTCACCCCTCCACTTT. It specifies CAISRDRDNSPLHF.

This chain uses TRBV5-4 with TRBJ1-4; D might be TRBD1 (6 bases). The CDR3 has 15 residues. The V gene lost 3 bases and the J gene lost 3 bases, with 12 bases spanning the gap. Germline V CDR1 and CDR2: SGHNT, YYREEE (reference sequence). The CDR3 nucleotides are TGTGCCAGCAGCTCCTCAGGGGAAGCTAATGAAAAACTGTTTTTT. Translating gives CASSSSGEANEKLFF.

The genes are TRBV9 and TRBJ2-4; 7 positions agree with TRBD1. Per the germline V gene, CDR1 is SGDLS and CDR2 is YYNGEE. This CDR3 comprises 14 residues. V gave up 4 bases and J gave up 8 bases; unmatched junction bases: 9. The CDR3: CASSITGDADIQYF. DNA for the CDR3: TGTGCCAGCAGCATAACAGGGGATGCGGACATTCAGTACTTC.

This clone was counted a few times. V usage is TRBV7-9 and J usage is TRBJ2-3, with D uncertain. The CDR3 is 16 amino acids. V lost 3 bases and J lost 2, with 15 bases in between. Germline CDR1 is SEHNR and CDR2 is FQNEAQ (reference sequence). The DNA of the CDR3 is TGTGCCAGCAGCTTGGGTGGAGCAAGGTACACAGATACGCAGTATTTT. Its protein is CASSLGGARYTDTQYF.